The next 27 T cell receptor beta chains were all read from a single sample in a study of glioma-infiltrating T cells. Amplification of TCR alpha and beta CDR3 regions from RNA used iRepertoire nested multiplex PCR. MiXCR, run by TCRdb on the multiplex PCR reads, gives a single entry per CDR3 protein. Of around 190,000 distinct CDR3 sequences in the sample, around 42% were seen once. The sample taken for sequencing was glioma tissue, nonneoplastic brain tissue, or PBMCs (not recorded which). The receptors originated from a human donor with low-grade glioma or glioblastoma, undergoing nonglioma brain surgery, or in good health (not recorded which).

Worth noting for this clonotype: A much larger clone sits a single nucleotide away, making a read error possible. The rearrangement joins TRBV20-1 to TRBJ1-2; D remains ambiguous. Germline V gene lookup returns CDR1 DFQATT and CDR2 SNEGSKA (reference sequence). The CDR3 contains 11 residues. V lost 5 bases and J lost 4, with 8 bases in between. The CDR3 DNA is TGCAGTGCTCCCAAGGTCTATGGCTACACCTTC. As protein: CSAPKVYGYTF.

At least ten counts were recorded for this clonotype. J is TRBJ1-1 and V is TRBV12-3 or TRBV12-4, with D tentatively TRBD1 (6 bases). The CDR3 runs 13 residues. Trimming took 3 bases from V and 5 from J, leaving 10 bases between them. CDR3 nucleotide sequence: TGTGCCAGCAGTTTGGGGGGCGAGACTGAAGCTTTCTTT. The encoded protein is CASSLGGETEAFF.

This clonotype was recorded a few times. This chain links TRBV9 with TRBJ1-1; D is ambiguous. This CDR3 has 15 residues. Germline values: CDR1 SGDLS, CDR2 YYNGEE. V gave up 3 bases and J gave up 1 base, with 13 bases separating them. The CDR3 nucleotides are TGTGCCAGCAGCGGGGCAGTAAGACAGAACACTGAAGCTTTCTTT. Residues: CASSGAVRQNTEAFF.

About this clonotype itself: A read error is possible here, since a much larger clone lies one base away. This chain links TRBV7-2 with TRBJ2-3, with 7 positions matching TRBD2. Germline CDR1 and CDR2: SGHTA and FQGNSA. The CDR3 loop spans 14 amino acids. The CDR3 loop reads CASSTSVSTDKQYF. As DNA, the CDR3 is TGTGCCAGCAGCACTAGCGTAAGCACAGATAAGCAGTATTTT.

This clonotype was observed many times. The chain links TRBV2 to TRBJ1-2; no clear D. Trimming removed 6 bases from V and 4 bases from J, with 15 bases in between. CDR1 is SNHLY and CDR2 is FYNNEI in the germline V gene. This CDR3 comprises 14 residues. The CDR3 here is CASSTSGNSYGYTF. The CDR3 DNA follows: TGTGCCAGCAGCACCTCCGGGAATTCCTATGGCTACACCTTC.

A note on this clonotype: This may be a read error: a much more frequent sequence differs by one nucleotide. The CDR3 DNA is TGTGCCACCCAAGGGACTAGCAGCTCCTACGAGCAGTACTTC. This encodes CATQGTSSSYEQYF. The gene calls are TRBV28 and TRBJ2-7, with 9 bases lining up with TRBD2. This CDR3 spans 14 amino acids. CDR1 MDHEN and CDR2 SYDVKM come from the germline V gene. Germline trimming cut 10 bases from V and 0 bases from J; bases unmatched to any gene: 7.

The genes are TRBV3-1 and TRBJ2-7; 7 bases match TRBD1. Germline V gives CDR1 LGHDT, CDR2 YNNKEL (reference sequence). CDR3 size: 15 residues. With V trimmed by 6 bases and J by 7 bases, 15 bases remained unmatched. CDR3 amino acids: CASRPPSRGWEEQYF. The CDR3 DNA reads TGTGCCAGCAGGCCTCCTTCCAGGGGGTGGGAGGAGCAGTACTTC.

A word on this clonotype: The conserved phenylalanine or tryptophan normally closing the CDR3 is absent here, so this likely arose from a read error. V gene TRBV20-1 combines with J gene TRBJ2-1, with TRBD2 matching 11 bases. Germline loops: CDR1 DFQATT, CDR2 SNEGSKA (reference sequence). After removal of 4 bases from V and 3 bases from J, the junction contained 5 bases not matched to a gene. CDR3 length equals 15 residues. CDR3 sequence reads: CSAKLTSGGYNEQFL. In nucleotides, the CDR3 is TGCAGTGCTAAACTTACTAGCGGGGGCTACAATGAGCAGTTCCTC.

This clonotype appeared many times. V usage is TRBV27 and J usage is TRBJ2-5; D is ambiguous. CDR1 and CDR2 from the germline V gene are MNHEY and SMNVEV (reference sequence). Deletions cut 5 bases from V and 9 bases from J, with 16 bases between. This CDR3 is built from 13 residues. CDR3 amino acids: CASSLSARRSQYF. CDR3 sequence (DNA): TGTGCCAGCAGTCTTTCGGCCCGCAGGTCCCAGTACTTC.

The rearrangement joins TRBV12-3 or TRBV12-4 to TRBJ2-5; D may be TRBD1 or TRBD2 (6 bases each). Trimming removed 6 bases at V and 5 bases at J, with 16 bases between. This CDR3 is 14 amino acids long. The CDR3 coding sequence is TGTGCCAGCAGCCAAGGGGGGATGGTGGAGACCCAGTACTTC. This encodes CASSQGGMVETQYF.

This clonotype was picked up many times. The CDR3 sequence: CAIRFGGQRTDTQYF. Written as DNA, the CDR3 is TGTGCCATCAGGTTTGGAGGACAACGCACAGATACGCAGTATTTT. V gene TRBV10-3 combines with J gene TRBJ2-3; D possibly uses TRBD1 or TRBD2 (5 bases each). Germline V gives CDR1 ENHRY, CDR2 SYGVKD. The CDR3 loop spans 15 amino acids. V gave up 6 bases and J gave up 1 base, with 14 bases separating them.

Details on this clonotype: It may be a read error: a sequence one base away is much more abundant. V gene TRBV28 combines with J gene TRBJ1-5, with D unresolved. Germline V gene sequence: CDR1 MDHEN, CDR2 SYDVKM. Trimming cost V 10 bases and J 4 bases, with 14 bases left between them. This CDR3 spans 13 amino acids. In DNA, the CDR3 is TGTGCCACCCGGGAGACGGATAATCAGCCCCAGCATTTT. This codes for CATRETDNQPQHF.

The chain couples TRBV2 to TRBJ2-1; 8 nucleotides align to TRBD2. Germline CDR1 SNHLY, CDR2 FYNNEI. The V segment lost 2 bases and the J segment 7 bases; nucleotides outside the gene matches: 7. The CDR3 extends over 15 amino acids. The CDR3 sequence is CASSEPAGEANEQFF. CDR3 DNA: TGTGCCAGCAGTGAACCAGCGGGAGAAGCAAATGAGCAGTTCTTC.

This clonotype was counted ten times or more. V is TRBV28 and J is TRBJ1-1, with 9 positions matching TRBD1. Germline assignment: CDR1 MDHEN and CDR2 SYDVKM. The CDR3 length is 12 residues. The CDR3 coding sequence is TGTACAGCACAGGGGGCATACACTGAAGCTTTCTTT. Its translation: CTAQGAYTEAFF. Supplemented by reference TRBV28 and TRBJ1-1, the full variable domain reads DVKVTQSSRYLVKRTGEKVFLECVQDMDHENMFWYRQDPGLGLRLIYFSYDVKMKEKGDIPEGYSVSREKKERFSLILESASTNQTSMYLCTAQGAYTEAFFGQGTRLTVV.

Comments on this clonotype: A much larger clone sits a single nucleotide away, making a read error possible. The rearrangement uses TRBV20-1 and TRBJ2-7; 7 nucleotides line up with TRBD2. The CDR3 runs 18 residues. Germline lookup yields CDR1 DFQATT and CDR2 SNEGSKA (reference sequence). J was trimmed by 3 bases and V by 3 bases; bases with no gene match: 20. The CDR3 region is CSASPVLAVGPGIYEQYF. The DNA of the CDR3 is TGCAGTGCTAGTCCCGTGCTAGCGGTAGGGCCAGGGATCTACGAGCAGTACTTC.

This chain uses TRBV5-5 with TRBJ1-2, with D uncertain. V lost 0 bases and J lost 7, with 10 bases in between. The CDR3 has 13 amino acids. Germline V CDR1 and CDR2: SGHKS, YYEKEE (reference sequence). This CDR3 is CASSLEGWSGYTF. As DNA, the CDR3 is TGTGCCAGCAGCTTGGAAGGCTGGAGTGGCTACACCTTC.

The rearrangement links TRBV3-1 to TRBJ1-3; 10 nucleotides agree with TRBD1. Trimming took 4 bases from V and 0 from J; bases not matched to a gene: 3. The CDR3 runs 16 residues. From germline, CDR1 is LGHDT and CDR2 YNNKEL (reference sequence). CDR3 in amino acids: CASSPDRGYSGNTIYF. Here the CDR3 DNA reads TGTGCCAGCAGCCCGGACAGGGGGTACTCTGGAAACACCATATATTTT.

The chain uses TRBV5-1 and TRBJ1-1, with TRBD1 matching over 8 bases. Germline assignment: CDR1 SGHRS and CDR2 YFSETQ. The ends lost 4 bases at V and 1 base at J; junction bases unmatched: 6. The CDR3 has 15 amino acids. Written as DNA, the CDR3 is TGCGCCAGCAGCGCCCGGGGACAGGAGAACACTGAAGCTTTCTTT. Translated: CASSARGQENTEAFF.

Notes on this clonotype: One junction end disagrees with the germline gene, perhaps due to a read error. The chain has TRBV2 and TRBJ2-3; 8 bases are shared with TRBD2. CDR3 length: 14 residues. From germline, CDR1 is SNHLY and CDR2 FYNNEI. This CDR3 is CANSRSGSTDTQYF. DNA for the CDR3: TGTGCCAACAGTAGGAGCGGGAGTACAGATACGCAGTATTTT.

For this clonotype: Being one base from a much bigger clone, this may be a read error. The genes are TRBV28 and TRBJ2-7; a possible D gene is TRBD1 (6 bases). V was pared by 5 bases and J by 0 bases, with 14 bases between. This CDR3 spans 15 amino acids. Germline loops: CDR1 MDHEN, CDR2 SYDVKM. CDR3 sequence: CASSMDSDSSYEQYF. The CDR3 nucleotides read TGTGCCAGCAGTATGGACAGCGACAGCTCCTACGAGCAGTACTTC.

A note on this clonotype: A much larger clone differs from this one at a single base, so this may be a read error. DNA for the CDR3: TGTGCCAGCATCGGGGGCAGGGTGGGCGCTGAAGCTTTCTTT. This translates into CASIGGRVGAEAFF. The chain uses TRBV2 and TRBJ1-1; D is perhaps TRBD1 (6 bases). The germline gives CDR1 SNHLY, CDR2 FYNNEI. Trimming removed 7 bases from V and 6 bases from J, with 18 bases in between. This CDR3 has 14 residues.

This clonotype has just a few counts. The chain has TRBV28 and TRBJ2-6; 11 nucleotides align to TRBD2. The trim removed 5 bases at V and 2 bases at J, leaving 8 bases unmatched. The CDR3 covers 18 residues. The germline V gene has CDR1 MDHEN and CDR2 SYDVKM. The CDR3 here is CASSPQLAGVPGANVLTF. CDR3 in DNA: TGTGCCAGCAGTCCCCAACTAGCGGGAGTTCCTGGGGCCAACGTCCTGACTTTC.

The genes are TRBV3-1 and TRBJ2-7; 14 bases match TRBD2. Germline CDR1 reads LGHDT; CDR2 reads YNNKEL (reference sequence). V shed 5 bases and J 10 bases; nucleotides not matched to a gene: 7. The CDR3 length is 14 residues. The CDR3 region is CASSLGLAGVAQYF. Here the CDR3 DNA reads TGTGCCAGCAGCTTGGGACTAGCGGGAGTGGCCCAGTACTTC.

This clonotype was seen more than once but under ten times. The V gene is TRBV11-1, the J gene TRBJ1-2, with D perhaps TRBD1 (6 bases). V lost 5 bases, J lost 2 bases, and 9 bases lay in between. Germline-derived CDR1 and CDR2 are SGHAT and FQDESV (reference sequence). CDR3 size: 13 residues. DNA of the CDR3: TGTGCCAGCAGCCAAACAGGGAACTATGGCTACACCTTC. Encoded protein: CASSQTGNYGYTF.

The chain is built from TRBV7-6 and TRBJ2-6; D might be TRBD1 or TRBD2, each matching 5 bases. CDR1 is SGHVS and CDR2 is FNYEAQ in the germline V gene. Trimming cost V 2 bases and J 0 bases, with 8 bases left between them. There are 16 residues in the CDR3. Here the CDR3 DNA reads TGTGCCAGCAGCTTACGGGGCAGCTCTGGGGCCAACGTCCTGACTTTC. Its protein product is CASSLRGSSGANVLTF.

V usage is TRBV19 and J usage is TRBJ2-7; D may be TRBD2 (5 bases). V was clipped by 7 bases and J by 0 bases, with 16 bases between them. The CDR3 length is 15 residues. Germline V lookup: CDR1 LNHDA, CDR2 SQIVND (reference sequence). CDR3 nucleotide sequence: TGTGCCAGTAAGGACGTGGGCGGGTCCTCCTACGAGCAGTACTTC. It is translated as CASKDVGGSSYEQYF.

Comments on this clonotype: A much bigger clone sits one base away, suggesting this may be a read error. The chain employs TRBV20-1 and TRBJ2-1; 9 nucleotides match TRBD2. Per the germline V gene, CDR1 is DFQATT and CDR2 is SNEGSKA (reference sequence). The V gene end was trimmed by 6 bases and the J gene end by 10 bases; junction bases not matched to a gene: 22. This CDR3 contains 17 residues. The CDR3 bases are TGCAGTGCGCTAGACCCCGGGACTAGCTGGAGGGCCCTAGAGCAGTTCTTC. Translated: CSALDPGTSWRALEQFF.